Included here is one TCR beta chain sequence, with context. Its target is not known. This sample was included in a study of shared clonotypes between healthy human individuals. The V gene end was trimmed by 1 base and the J gene end by 7 bases; junction bases not matched to a gene: 5. This CDR3 is built from 14 residues. The V gene's germline CDR1 is SGHNT and CDR2 YYREEE (reference sequence). Sequencing was performed with immunoSEQ multiplex PCR; in TCRdb, only in-frame clones are kept and a portion is missing. Of about 1.5 million clones in the sample, roughly 96% were seen once. Study-wide results and caveats: A generally larger estimated richness was seen in naive subsets than in memory subsets. Sharing across a few donors was seen in 4% to 6.5% of naive CD4 clonotypes.

The chain employs TRBV5-4 and TRBJ1-1; TRBD1 agrees at 9 bases. The sample taken for sequencing was naive CD4+ T cells sorted from blood. As for subset: CD45RA+ positively selected. The clonotype was recovered from a man under 40 in good health. CDR3 protein: CASSLSRDRDEAFF. CDR3 in DNA: TGTGCCAGCAGCTTGTCGAGGGACAGGGATGAAGCTTTCTTT.